Listed below are T cell receptor beta chains from one sample, sequenced in a study of T cell responses to AZD1222 COVID-19 vaccine. The table came from immunoSEQ multiplex PCR; TCRdb's copy has only in-frame clones and leaves some out. The profile shows some 150,000 clones, more than 85% of them singletons. The material was peripheral blood, obtained 28 days after the second AZD1222 dose. The receptors were sampled from an adult who received the AZD1222 COVID-19 vaccine. Both conserved end residues are part of each CDR3. The order of the fields is J gene, V gene, D gene, clone size, CDR3 protein, CDR3 DNA. A D gene is named only where the DNA matches it firmly. Clone size is given for some rows only: seen once, a few or many times, or a class if the clone is expanded.

TRBJ2-7 TRBV5-6 - - CASSLGVYEQYF TGTGCCAGCAGCTTGGGGGTCTACGAGCAGTACTTC
TRBJ2-4 TRBV18 - - CASSPLAKNIQYF TGTGCCAGCTCACCACTAGCCAAAAACATTCAGTACTTC
TRBJ2-1 TRBV21-1 - - CASSARRAPIAGGPGYNEQFF TGTGCCAGCAGCGCCCGCAGGGCACCAATAGCGGGAGGGCCCGGCTACAATGAGCAGTTCTTC
TRBJ1-2 TRBV12-3/TRBV12-4 - - CASSLGTEGYTF TGTGCCAGCAGTTTAGGGACAGAAGGCTACACCTTC
TRBJ1-5 TRBV5-1 - - CASSLGQNNQPQHF TGCGCCAGCAGCTTGGGCCAGAACAATCAGCCCCAGCATTTT
TRBJ2-7 TRBV7-9 TRBD1 - CASSFTGDSYEQYF TGTGCCAGCAGCTTTACAGGGGACTCCTACGAGCAGTACTTC
TRBJ2-6 TRBV4-1 - - CASSQGPFSGANVLTF TGCGCCAGCAGCCAAGGCCCGTTCTCTGGGGCCAACGTCCTGACTTTC
TRBJ2-2 TRBV6-5 - - CASSLRAGELFF TGTGCCAGCAGTCTCAGGGCCGGGGAGCTGTTTTTT
TRBJ1-1 TRBV2 - - CASSVGVNTEAFF TGTGCCAGCAGTGTGGGGGTAAACACTGAAGCTTTCTTT
TRBJ1-2 TRBV28 TRBD1 - CASSPRQGRGSYGYTF TGTGCCAGCAGCCCTCGACAGGGTCGGGGATCCTATGGCTACACCTTC
TRBJ2-7 TRBV28 - - CASSVAYEQYF TGTGCCAGCAGTGTTGCCTACGAGCAGTACTTC
TRBJ2-5 TRBV5-1 - - CASSLFRTVQETQYF TGCGCCAGCAGCTTGTTCAGGACGGTCCAAGAGACCCAGTACTTC
TRBJ2-2 TRBV24-1 - - CATLGLGGELFF TGTGCCACCCTCGGTTTGGGCGGGGAGCTGTTTTTT
TRBJ1-1 TRBV9 - - CASTGRWGTEAFF TGTGCCAGCACCGGAAGGTGGGGCACTGAAGCTTTCTTT
TRBJ2-7 TRBV7-9 - - CASSQAQGTSYEQYF TGTGCCAGCAGCCAAGCCCAGGGAACATCCTACGAGCAGTACTTC
TRBJ1-1 TRBV9 - - CASSVTRNTEAFF TGTGCCAGCAGCGTGACAAGGAACACTGAAGCTTTCTTT
TRBJ1-5 TRBV6-1 TRBD1 - CASSEVETGLGLPQHF TGTGCCAGCAGTGAAGTCGAGACAGGGCTAGGATTGCCCCAGCATTTT
TRBJ2-7 TRBV7-6 - - CASSLSSYEQYF TGTGCCAGCAGCCTTAGCTCCTACGAGCAGTACTTC
TRBJ2-2 TRBV30 - - CAWRRPEPNTGELFF TGTGCCTGGAGAAGGCCAGAACCAAACACCGGGGAGCTGTTTTTT
TRBJ2-3 TRBV12-3/TRBV12-4 - - CASSLGVQNTQYF TGTGCCAGCAGTTTGGGGGTGCAGAATACGCAGTATTTT
TRBJ2-5 TRBV9 TRBD2 - CASSVVLAGGEETQYF TGTGCCAGCAGCGTAGTACTAGCGGGAGGCGAAGAGACCCAGTACTTC
TRBJ1-4 TRBV5-4 TRBD1 once CASSNGQGANEKLFF TGTGCCAGCAGCAACGGACAGGGGGCTAATGAAAAACTGTTTTTT
TRBJ2-5 TRBV19 TRBD1 - CASSPGTGFQETQYF TGTGCCAGTAGTCCTGGGACAGGGTTCCAAGAGACCCAGTACTTC
TRBJ2-7 TRBV5-5 - - CASGNWAGRNEQYF TGTGCCAGCGGAAACTGGGCGGGGCGGAACGAGCAGTACTTC
TRBJ1-1 TRBV28 - - CASSTRTIEAFF TGTGCCAGCAGTACACGGACGATCGAAGCTTTCTTT